This T cell receptor beta chain derives from a study of cytomegalovirus exposure and HLA in healthy donors. At the level of the study: The early release's HLA-typed donors yielded 78 million or so unique TCRs. There were some 410 genotyped donors. Of these, roughly 80% fell in the genetic ancestry cluster associated with self-reported Caucasian donors.

The CDR3 spans 15 residues. The trim removed 7 bases at V and 3 bases at J, leaving 11 bases unmatched. The V gene's germline CDR1 is SNHLY and CDR2 FYNNEI. Amplification used 60 Vbeta primers and 13 Jbeta primers. Measured with immunoSEQ multiplex PCR; TCRdb has only the in-frame clones, and not every one. The sample lists 100,000 to 150,000 clones, roughly 70% occurring once. Sequenced: PBMCs. The rearrangement links TRBV2 to TRBJ1-2, with 7 bases lining up with TRBD1. The source of this sequence is a woman aged 40-49 years in good health and CMV-seronegative. This CDR3 is CASTPRDRPDYGYTF. The CDR3 bases are TGTGCCAGCACCCCCCGGGACAGACCAGACTATGGCTACACCTTC.